This T cell receptor beta chain stems from a study of shared clonotypes between healthy human individuals. Findings and caveats of the study: Around 5.4% of naive CD4 clonotypes were common to a handful of donors. Naive subsets usually exceeded memory subsets in estimated richness. Though the depth was large, rarefaction showed that sorted-subset sequencing was incomplete.

Authors' methods: Filtering was not the same, since immunoSEQ gave junction-only sequences without quality scores. Assay: immunoSEQ multiplex PCR; the TCRdb copy retains only in-frame clones and omits some. That table supplies the V and J calls and clone size; D and trimming were determined from the DNA. This sample carries some 2,500,000 clones, 85% to 95% of them seen once, and the ten largest clones take approximately 0.41%. CDR3 length equals 15 residues. V was shortened by 0 bases and J by 5 bases, with 12 bases between the two germline ends. Per the germline V gene, CDR1 is SGHRS and CDR2 is YFSETQ. In regard to this clone: Its antigen remains unidentified. This sample also contains other DNA sequences that code for the same CDR3.

The chain employs TRBV5-1 and TRBJ2-1; no reliable D call. The clonotype originates from a man younger than 35 in good health. Some clones in this sample may be carry-over from other donors' samples. What was sequenced was naive CD4+ T cells from PBMCs. Sample subset: CD45RA+ positively selected. CDR3 residues: CASSLDRVPHNEQFF. Written as DNA, the CDR3 is TGCGCCAGCAGCTTGGACCGAGTTCCCCACAATGAGCAGTTCTTC.